This T cell receptor beta chain was found in a study of T-cell memory formation after mild COVID-19. Whole-study context: The study found TCR clusters largely donor specific.

TCRdb re-called the 5' RACE reads with MiXCR, one entry per CDR3 protein. The sample shows roughly 150,000 distinct CDR3 sequences, 11% to 15% of them seen only once. This clonotype came up a few times. Its antigen is currently unknown. Points from the study as a whole: Clones that got smaller from day 15 to 85 had even CD4/CD8, while clones growing later tipped toward CD4+. Researchers found some responding clones in pre-infection memory, a sign that cross-reactive memory joined.

The V gene end was trimmed by 6 bases and the J gene end by 5 bases; junction bases not matched to a gene: 4. Germline V CDR1 and CDR2: WSHSY, SAAADI. The CDR3 is 13 residues long. J is TRBJ2-1 and V is TRBV10-2; 7 nucleotides match TRBD1. The specimen sequenced was PBMCs or a T cell subset sorted from them (not recorded which). This sequence originates from an adult woman who had mild COVID-19 (a few samples of this study predate the infection). Cell type and time point are not known. In DNA, the CDR3 is TGCGCCAGCAGCCTAGGGGGCCACAATGAGCAGTTCTTC. Translated: CASSLGGHNEQFF.